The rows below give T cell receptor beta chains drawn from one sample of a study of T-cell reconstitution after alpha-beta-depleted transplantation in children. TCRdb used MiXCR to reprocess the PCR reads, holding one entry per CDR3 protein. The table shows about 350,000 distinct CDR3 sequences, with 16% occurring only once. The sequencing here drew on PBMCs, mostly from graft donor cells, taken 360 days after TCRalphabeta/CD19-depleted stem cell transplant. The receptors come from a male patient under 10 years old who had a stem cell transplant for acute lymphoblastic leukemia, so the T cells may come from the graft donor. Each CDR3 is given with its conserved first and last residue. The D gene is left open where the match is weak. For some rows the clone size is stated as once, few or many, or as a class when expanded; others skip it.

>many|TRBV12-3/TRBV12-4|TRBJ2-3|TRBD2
CASRMGLGTDTQYF
TGTGCCAGCAGGATGGGACTAGGAACAGATACGCAGTATTTT
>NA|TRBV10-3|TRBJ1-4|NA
CAISADLGEKLFF
TGTGCCATCAGTGCTGATCTCGGGGAAAAACTGTTTTTT
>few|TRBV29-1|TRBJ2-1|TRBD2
CSVELAGGYEQFF
TGCAGCGTTGAACTAGCGGGAGGGTATGAGCAGTTCTTC
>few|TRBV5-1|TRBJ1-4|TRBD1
CASSTGQAPNEKLFF
TGCGCCAGCAGCACCGGACAGGCTCCTAATGAAAAACTGTTTTTT
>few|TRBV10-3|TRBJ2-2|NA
CAIRTGFTGELFF
TGTGCCATCAGGACAGGATTCACCGGGGAGCTGTTTTTT
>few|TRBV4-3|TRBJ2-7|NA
CASSQGMEAYIYEQYF
TGCGCCAGCAGCCAAGGTATGGAAGCGTACATTTACGAGCAGTACTTC
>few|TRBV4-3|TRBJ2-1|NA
CASSQDLLGPPFF
TGCGCCAGCAGCCAAGATCTACTTGGGCCGCCGTTCTTC
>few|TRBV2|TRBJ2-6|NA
CASRARFSGANVLTF
TGTGCCAGCAGGGCAAGGTTCTCTGGGGCCAACGTCCTGACTTTC
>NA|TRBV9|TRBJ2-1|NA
CASSVDGVIDNEQFF
TGTGCCAGCAGCGTAGACGGAGTTATTGACAATGAGCAGTTCTTC
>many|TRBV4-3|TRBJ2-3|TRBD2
CASSQGGLAGEAGTDTQYF
TGCGCCAGCAGCCAAGGAGGACTAGCGGGAGAGGCGGGCACAGATACGCAGTATTTT
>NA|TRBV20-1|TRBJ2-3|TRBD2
CSARGTSREGDTQYF
TGCAGTGCGAGAGGGACTTCCCGGGAGGGGGATACGCAGTATTTT
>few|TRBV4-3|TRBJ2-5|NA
CASSQNKWQTQYF
TGCGCCAGCAGCCAGAATAAGTGGCAGACCCAGTACTTC
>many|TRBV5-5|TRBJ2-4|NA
CASSLSADIQYF
TGTGCCAGCAGCTTGAGCGCTGACATTCAGTACTTC
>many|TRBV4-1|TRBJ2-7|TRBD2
CASSQERTSGIYEQYF
TGCGCCAGCAGCCAAGAAAGGACTAGCGGTATCTACGAGCAGTACTTC
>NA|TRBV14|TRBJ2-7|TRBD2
CASSPRLAGGNEQYF
TGTGCCAGCAGCCCCCGACTAGCGGGAGGCAACGAGCAGTACTTC
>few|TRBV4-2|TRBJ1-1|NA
CASSRLGTGNTEAFF
TGTGCCAGCAGCCGCCTCGGGACGGGAAACACTGAAGCTTTCTTT
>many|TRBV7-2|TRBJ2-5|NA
CASSLVGGETQYF
TGTGCCAGCAGCTTAGTGGGGGGAGAGACCCAGTACTTC
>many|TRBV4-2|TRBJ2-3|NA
CASSQYPGGGRSTDTQYF
TGTGCCAGCAGCCAGTATCCCGGAGGGGGGCGGAGCACAGATACGCAGTATTTT
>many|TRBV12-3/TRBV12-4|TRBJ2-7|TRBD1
CASRGTGNYEQYF
TGTGCCAGCAGGGGGACAGGTAACTACGAGCAGTACTTC
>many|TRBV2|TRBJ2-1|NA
CASSVERSSYNEQFF
TGTGCCAGCAGTGTCGAGCGAAGCTCCTACAATGAGCAGTTCTTC
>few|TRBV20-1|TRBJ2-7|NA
CSVGLHWVPSYEQYF
TGCAGTGTCGGACTTCATTGGGTGCCTTCCTACGAGCAGTACTTC
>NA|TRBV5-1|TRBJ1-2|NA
CASSLERGQSYGYTF
TGCGCCAGCAGCTTGGAACGGGGGCAGAGCTATGGCTACACCTTC
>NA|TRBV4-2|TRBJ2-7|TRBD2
CASSLTQRELGYEQYF
TGTGCCAGCAGCCTCACCCAGCGGGAGCTGGGCTACGAGCAGTACTTC
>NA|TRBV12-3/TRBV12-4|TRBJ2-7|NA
CASRPRSGYEQYF
TGTGCCAGCAGGCCCCGCAGCGGGTACGAGCAGTACTTC
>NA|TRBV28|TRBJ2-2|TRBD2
CASSLGPWDYQNTGELFF
TGTGCCAGCAGTTTAGGGCCCTGGGACTACCAAAACACCGGGGAGCTGTTTTTT
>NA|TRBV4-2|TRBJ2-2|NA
CASSQGVGTGELFF
TGTGCCAGCAGCCAGGGGGTAGGAACCGGGGAGCTGTTTTTT
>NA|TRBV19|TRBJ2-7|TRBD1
CASSIDRGPYEQYF
TGTGCCAGTAGTATCGACAGGGGCCCCTACGAGCAGTACTTC
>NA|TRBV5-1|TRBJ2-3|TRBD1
CASSLPTGISDTQYF
TGCGCCAGCAGCCTTCCGACAGGGATCTCAGATACGCAGTATTTT
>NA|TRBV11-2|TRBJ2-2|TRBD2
CASSLTDGGGLSSTGELFF
TGTGCCAGCAGCCTAACCGACGGGGGAGGGTTATCGAGCACCGGGGAGCTGTTTTTT
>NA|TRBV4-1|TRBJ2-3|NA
CASSLHGADTQYF
TGCGCCAGCAGCCTCCACGGGGCGGATACGCAGTATTTT
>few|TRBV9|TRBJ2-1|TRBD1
CASSVGQTGWGNEQFF
TGTGCCAGCAGTGTCGGCCAGACAGGGTGGGGGAATGAGCAGTTCTTC
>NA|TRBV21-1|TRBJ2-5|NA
CASRAGGPRKETQYF
TGTGCCAGCAGAGCGGGAGGGCCTCGAAAAGAGACCCAGTACTTC
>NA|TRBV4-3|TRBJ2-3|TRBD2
CASSQGTGTSGRADTQYF
TGCGCCAGCAGCCAAGGAACCGGGACTAGCGGGAGAGCAGATACGCAGTATTTT
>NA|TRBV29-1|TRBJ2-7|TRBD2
CSAGTSGYEQYF
TGCAGCGCTGGGACTAGCGGCTACGAGCAGTACTTC
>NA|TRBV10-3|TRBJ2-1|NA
CAVKGLGSYNEQFF
TGTGCCGTCAAGGGATTAGGCTCCTACAATGAGCAGTTCTTC
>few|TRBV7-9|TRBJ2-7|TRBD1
CASSLGRRMGTGEQYF
TGTGCCAGCAGCTTAGGACGGCGTATGGGGACAGGGGAGCAGTACTTC
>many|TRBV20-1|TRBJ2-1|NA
CSARQDEQFF
TGCAGTGCTAGACAAGATGAGCAGTTCTTC
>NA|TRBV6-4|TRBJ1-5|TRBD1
CTFALRDRGRDSNQPQHF
TGTACCTTCGCGTTGAGAGACAGGGGGAGGGATAGCAATCAGCCCCAGCATTTT
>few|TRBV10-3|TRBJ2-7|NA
CAIRSEQTYEQYF
TGTGCCATCAGATCTGAACAGACCTACGAGCAGTACTTC
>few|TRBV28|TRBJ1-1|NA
CASITVYTEAFF
TGTGCCAGCATTACGGTATACACTGAAGCTTTCTTT
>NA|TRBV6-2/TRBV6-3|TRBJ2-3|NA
CASSYDGIGTDTQYF
TGTGCCAGCAGTTACGATGGAATTGGCACAGATACGCAGTATTTT
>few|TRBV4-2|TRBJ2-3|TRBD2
CASSQASGTSGRSSTDTQYF
TGTGCCAGCAGCCAAGCTTCCGGGACTAGCGGGAGGTCCAGCACAGATACGCAGTATTTT
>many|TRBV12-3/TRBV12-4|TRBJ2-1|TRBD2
CASSKGGLAGGYNEQFF
TGTGCCAGCAGTAAGGGCGGACTAGCGGGAGGGTACAATGAGCAGTTCTTC
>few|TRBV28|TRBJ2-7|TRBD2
CASTLSAGGPYEQYF
TGTGCCAGCACCCTATCAGCGGGAGGGCCCTACGAGCAGTACTTC
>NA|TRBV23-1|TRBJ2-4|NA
CASSSVLAKNIQYF
TGCGCCAGCAGTTCGGTGCTAGCCAAAAACATTCAGTACTTC
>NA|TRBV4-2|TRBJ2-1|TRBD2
CASSPRTSGNSYNEQFF
TGTGCCAGCAGCCCTCGGACTAGCGGGAACTCCTACAATGAGCAGTTCTTC